This TCR beta chain was sequenced for a study of shared clonotypes between healthy human individuals. The study's findings and limits: Relative to clonotypes present in all four donors, those not shared had lower generation probabilities. An anticipated effect of sequencing depth on clonotype sharing among donors was recognized.

With regard to this clone: Its antigen remains unknown.

V shed 2 bases and J shed 7 bases, with 11 bases lying between them. Germline V gene sequence: CDR1 SGHTA, CDR2 FQGNSA. The CDR3 is 13 residues long. Deep was the level used in running the assay. Authors' processing steps: Filtering was not the same, since immunoSEQ gave junction-only sequences without quality scores. Data came from immunoSEQ multiplex PCR; TCRdb stores just in-frame clones and leaves some out. That table supplies the V and J calls and clone size; D and trimming were determined from the DNA. The data contain some 2,400,000 clones, nearly 97% of them singletons. The sample taken for sequencing was naive CD4+ T cells sorted from blood. The subset: CD45RA+ positively selected. This clonotype was sampled from a man between 18 and 35 years old in good health. V is TRBV7-2 and J is TRBJ1-2; D unclear. DNA of the CDR3: TGTGCCAGCAGCTTATCGACGGCTATTGGCTACACCTTC. Its translation is CASSLSTAIGYTF.